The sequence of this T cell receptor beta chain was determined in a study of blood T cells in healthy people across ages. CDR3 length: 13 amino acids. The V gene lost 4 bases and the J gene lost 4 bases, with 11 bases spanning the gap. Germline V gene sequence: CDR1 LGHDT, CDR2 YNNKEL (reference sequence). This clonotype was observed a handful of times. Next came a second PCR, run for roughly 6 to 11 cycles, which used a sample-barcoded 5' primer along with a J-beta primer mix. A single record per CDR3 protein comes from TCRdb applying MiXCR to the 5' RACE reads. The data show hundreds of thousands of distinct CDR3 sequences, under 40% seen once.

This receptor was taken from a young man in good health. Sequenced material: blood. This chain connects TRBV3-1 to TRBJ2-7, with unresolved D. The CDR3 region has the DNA TGTGCCAGCAGCCCCCGAGACACTTACGAGCAGTACTTC. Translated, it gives CASSPRDTYEQYF.